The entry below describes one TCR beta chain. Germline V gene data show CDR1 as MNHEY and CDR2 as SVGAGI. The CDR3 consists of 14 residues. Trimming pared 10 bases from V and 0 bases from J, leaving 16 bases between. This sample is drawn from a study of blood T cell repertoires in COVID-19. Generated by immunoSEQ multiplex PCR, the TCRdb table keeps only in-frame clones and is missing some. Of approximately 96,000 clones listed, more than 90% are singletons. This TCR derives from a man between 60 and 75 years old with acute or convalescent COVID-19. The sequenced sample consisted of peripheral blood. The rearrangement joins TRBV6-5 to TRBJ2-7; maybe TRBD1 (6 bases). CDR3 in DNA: TGTGCCATCGCCCGACAGGCTAGCTCCTACGAGCAGTACTTC. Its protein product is CAIARQASSYEQYF.